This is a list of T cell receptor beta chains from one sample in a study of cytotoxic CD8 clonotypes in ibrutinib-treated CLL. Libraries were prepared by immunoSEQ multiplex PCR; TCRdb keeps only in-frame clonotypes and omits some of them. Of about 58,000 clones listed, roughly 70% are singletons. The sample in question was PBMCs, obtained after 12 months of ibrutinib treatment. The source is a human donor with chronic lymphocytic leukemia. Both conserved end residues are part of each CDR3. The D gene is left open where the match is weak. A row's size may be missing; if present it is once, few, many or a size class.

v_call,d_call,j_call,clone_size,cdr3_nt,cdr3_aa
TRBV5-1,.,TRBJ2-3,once,TGCGCCAGCAGCTTGGATAGCCGTGACAGGGATACGCAGTATTTT,CASSLDSRDRDTQYF
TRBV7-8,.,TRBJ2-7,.,TGTGCCAGCAGCTTAGAGGGGGTCGAGCAGTACTTC,CASSLEGVEQYF
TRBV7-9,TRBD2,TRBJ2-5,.,TGTGCCAGCAGCTTAGTTAGCGGGAGTTCCAGAGAGACCCAGTACTTC,CASSLVSGSSRETQYF
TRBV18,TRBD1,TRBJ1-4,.,TGTGCCAGCTCACAAGAATACCGACAGGGGAGTGAAAAACTGTTTTTT,CASSQEYRQGSEKLFF
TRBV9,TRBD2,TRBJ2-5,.,TGTGCCAGCAGCGTACCGGGGGGTCAAGAGACCCAGTACTTC,CASSVPGGQETQYF
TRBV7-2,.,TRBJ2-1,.,TGTGCCAGCAGCCCGACCAGCTACAATGAGCAGTTCTTC,CASSPTSYNEQFF
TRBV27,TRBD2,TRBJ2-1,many,TGTGCCAGCAGCCCCTCCCCAGCGGGAGCCCACAATGAGCAGTTCTTC,CASSPSPAGAHNEQFF
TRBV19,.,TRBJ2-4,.,TGTGCCAGTATGAATCCGGCGGGCGGCGAAAACATTCAGTACTTC,CASMNPAGGENIQYF
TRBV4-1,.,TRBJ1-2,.,TGCGCCAGCAGCCAAACCGGACCCAATGGCTACACCTTC,CASSQTGPNGYTF
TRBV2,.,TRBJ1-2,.,TGTGCCAGCAGTGAAGGGGGAACTCATGGCTACACCTTC,CASSEGGTHGYTF
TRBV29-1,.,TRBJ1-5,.,TGCAGCGTTGTAGTAGGGGGATTGGCAAATCAGCCCCAGCATTTT,CSVVVGGLANQPQHF
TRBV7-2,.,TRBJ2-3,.,TGTGCCAGCAGCTTAGCGGGCGGGCGGCTGGGAGATACGCAGTATTTT,CASSLAGGRLGDTQYF
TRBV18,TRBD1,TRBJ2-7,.,TGTGCCAGCTCACCACCGACAGGGGCCTACTACGAGCAGTACTTC,CASSPPTGAYYEQYF
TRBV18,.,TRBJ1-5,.,TGTGCCAGCTCACCAGCGGTTTTAGATCAGCCCCAGCATTTT,CASSPAVLDQPQHF
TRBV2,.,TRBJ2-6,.,TGTGCCAGCAGTTGGGTCCCGGGGGGGGCCAACGTCCTGACTTTC,CASSWVPGGANVLTF
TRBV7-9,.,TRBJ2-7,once,TGTGCCAGCAGCCCTCTCCCTACACAAGGGGAGCAGTACTTC,CASSPLPTQGEQYF
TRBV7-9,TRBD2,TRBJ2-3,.,TGTGCCAGCGGTTCTACTAGCGGGAGGACAGATACGCAGTATTTT,CASGSTSGRTDTQYF
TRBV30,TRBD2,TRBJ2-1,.,TGTGCCTGGAGTGCCGGGGGGGCTACCTACAATGAGCAGTTCTTC,CAWSAGGATYNEQFF
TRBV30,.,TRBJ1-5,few,TGTGCCTGGAGTGAATCGACCTTCCCGAGTGGGGCCCAGCATTTT,CAWSESTFPSGAQHF
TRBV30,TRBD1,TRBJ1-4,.,TGTGCCTGGACGGGACAGGGGAATGAAAAACTGTTTTTT,CAWTGQGNEKLFF
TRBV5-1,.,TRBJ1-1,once,TGCGCCAGCAGCTTGGCAGGGATGACTGAAGCTTTCTTT,CASSLAGMTEAFF
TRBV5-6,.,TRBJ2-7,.,TGTGCCAGCAGCTCTTCCGGGGGCTACTCCTACGAGCAGTACTTC,CASSSSGGYSYEQYF
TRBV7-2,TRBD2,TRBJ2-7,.,TGTGCCAGCAGCCTCGGATGGGCGGGAGGGAACGAGCAGTACTTC,CASSLGWAGGNEQYF
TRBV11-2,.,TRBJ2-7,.,TGTGCCAGCAGCTTAGTCGCAGGGTTCGGCGAGCAGTACTTC,CASSLVAGFGEQYF
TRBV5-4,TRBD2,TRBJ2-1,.,TGTGCCAGCAGCTGGGGCGGGAGCTCCTACAATGAGCAGTTCTTC,CASSWGGSSYNEQFF
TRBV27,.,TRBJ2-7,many,TGTGCCAGCAGTCCATCGGGACGGCCACTCACCTACGAGCAGTACTTC,CASSPSGRPLTYEQYF
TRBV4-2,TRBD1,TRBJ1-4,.,TGTGCCAGCAGCCAAGATCCGGGCCAGGGGGCAATGGAAAAACTGTTTTTT,CASSQDPGQGAMEKLFF
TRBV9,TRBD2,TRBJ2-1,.,TGTGCCAGCAGCGGCCAGGGTAGCGGGAGTAAGCAGTTCTTC,CASSGQGSGSKQFF
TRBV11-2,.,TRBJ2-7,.,TGTGCCAGCAGCTTAAGTTGGGATAGCGGTTCCTACGAGCAGTACTTC,CASSLSWDSGSYEQYF
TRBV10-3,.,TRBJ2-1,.,TGTGCCATCAGTGAACCAGCGAAGAGCTCCTACAATGAGCAGTTCTTC,CAISEPAKSSYNEQFF
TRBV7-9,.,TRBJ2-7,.,TGTGCCAGCAGCCCCGGACTCCTGGACGAGCAGTACTTC,CASSPGLLDEQYF
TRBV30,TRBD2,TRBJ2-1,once,TGTGCCTGGAGTGCGGGACTACCTGCCTACAATGAGCAGTTCTTC,CAWSAGLPAYNEQFF
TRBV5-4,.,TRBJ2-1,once,TGTGCCAGCAGCTTCTGGGCTGATGAGCAGTTCTTC,CASSFWADEQFF
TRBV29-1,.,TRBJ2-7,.,TGCAGCGTTAAGCAGGGTCCGACCTACGAGCAGTACTTC,CSVKQGPTYEQYF
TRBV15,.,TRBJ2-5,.,TGTGCCACGGGGCAGTTGGGAGATCAAGAGACCCAGTACTTC,CATGQLGDQETQYF
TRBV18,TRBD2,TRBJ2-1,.,TGTGCCAGCTCGGGACTAGCGGGGTACAATGAGCAGTTCTTC,CASSGLAGYNEQFF
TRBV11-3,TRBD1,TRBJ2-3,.,TGTGCCAGCAGCCCCGGGACAGTCTCGTCCCGGAACACAGATACGCAGTATTTT,CASSPGTVSSRNTDTQYF
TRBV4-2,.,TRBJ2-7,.,TGTGCCAGCAGCTTGCCCGGGATATACGAGCAGTACTTC,CASSLPGIYEQYF
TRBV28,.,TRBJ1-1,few,TGTGCCAGCAGGCCAGAACTAAGGAACACTGAAGCTTTCTTT,CASRPELRNTEAFF